The 8 T cell receptor beta chains given below trace back to one sample, sequenced in a study of T cell clusters in autoimmune cytopenias. TRB rearrangements were amplified by touch-down multiplex PCR with mixed TRB-A/B primers. TCRdb reprocessed the multiplex PCR reads and keeps a single row for each CDR3 protein, giving no DNA. With about 10,000 distinct CDR3 sequences in the sample, the ten largest clones hold 20% to 25%. Some 38,000 genome equivalents of blood DNA were amplified for TRB. These data also formed part of another study, on T cell repertoires in aging, cancer and after chemotherapy.

What was sequenced was peripheral blood. All receptors come from a human donor in good health.

The chain carries TRBV10-1 and TRBJ2-5. CDR3 length: 12 residues. CDR1 and CDR2 from the germline V gene are WNHNN and SYGVQD (reference sequence). CDR3 loop: CASEAEAETQYF.

This clonotype is medium-sized by frequency. The chain combines TRBV5-5 with TRBJ2-3; TCRdb returns TRBD1, unconfirmable since there is no DNA. In germline, CDR1 is SGHKS, CDR2 YYEKEE (reference sequence). The CDR3 runs 18 residues. The CDR3 loop is CASSFREMVAHGLDTQYF. The whole variable domain, remainder taken from reference TRBV5-5 and TRBJ2-3, is DAGVTQSPTHLIKTRGQQVTLRCSPISGHKSVSWYQQVLGQGPQFIFQYYEKEERGRGNFPDRFSARQFPNYSSELNVNALLLGDSALYLCASSFREMVAHGLDTQYFGPGTRLTVL.

This clonotype counts as medium-sized by frequency. This sequence joins TRBV30 and TRBJ2-1; TCRdb's D call of TRBD2 is untestable without DNA. This CDR3 spans 13 amino acids. CDR1 and CDR2 (germline): GTSNPN, SVGIG (reference sequence). The CDR3 protein is CAWSLVQGDEQFF.

In terms of frequency, this clonotype is medium-sized. The chain recombines TRBV12-3 or TRBV12-4 with TRBJ1-5. CDR3 size: 15 residues. CDR3: CASSLAPSSNQPQHF.

The chain joins TRBV7-2 to TRBJ2-7; TCRdb lists TRBD1, though no DNA is available to test this call. The CDR3 runs to 15 residues. The germline CDR1 and CDR2 sequences are SGHTA and FQGNSA. The CDR3 loop reads CASSPLLGTAYEQYF.

The chain carries TRBV5-6 and TRBJ1-4. Per germline, CDR1 SGHDT and CDR2 YYEEEE. The CDR3 length is 14 residues. The CDR3 sequence is CASSLARGSEKLFF. Full variable domain (outside the CDR3, taken from reference TRBV5-6 and TRBJ1-4): DAGVTQSPTHLIKTRGQQVTLRCSPKSGHDTVSWYQQALGQGPQFIFQYYEEEERQRGNFPDRFSGHQFPNYSSELNVNALLLGDSALYLCASSLARGSEKLFFGSGTQLSVL.

This clonotype shows up as medium-sized by frequency. The V and J genes are TRBV19 and TRBJ2-2; TCRdb's assignment of TRBD1 cannot be checked, as there is no DNA. This CDR3 is built from 15 residues. Germline V gene lookup returns CDR1 LNHDA and CDR2 SQIVND (reference sequence). The CDR3 sequence: CASGPPEEGTGELFF.

The V gene is TRBV7-6, the J gene TRBJ1-2; the TRBD1 assignment by TCRdb is unverifiable without DNA. The CDR3 contains 15 residues. Germline V gene sequence: CDR1 SGHVS, CDR2 FNYEAQ. This CDR3 is CASSLAPGANYGYTF.